Each of the 9 T cell receptor beta chains below was sequenced from the same sample in a study of blood T cell repertoires in COVID-19. Produced via immunoSEQ multiplex PCR; TCRdb's table is partial and in-frame only. The sample carries approximately 300,000 clones, around 89% recorded once. Sequences were obtained from peripheral blood. These receptors were collected from a woman aged 45 to 65 with COVID-19, enrolled during active disease.

The chain is built from TRBV6-5 and TRBJ1-1; D unresolved. CDR1 and CDR2 (germline): MNHEY, SVGAGI. The ends were cut back, 10 bases at V and 4 bases at J, with 16 bases in the middle. The CDR3 sequence is 13 residues long. As DNA, the CDR3 is TGTGCCACCGAGTTGGGAGCTGGCACTGAAGCTTTCTTT. As protein: CATELGAGTEAFF.

The chain carries TRBV2 and TRBJ2-3, with 11 positions matching TRBD2. Per the germline V gene, CDR1 is SNHLY and CDR2 is FYNNEI. The CDR3 is 18 residues long. J gave up 4 bases and V 6 bases, and 15 bases lay outside the gene matches. For the CDR3, the DNA is TGTGCCAGCAGAGCCCACCCCACTAGCGGGAGTTACGCAGATACGCAGTATTTT. Translated: CASRAHPTSGSYADTQYF.

The gene calls are TRBV5-6 and TRBJ2-1, with 8 bases fitting TRBD2. The CDR3 totals 15 residues. J lost 4 bases, V lost 3 bases, and 6 bases had no gene match. Germline lookup yields CDR1 SGHDT and CDR2 YYEEEE. CDR3 in DNA: TGTGCCAGCAGCTCAGAGCGGGAGCAATACAATGAGCAGTTCTTC. It codes for CASSSEREQYNEQFF.

This clone has just one count. The chain links TRBV29-1 to TRBJ1-4; 7 bases fit TRBD1. Germline-derived CDR1 and CDR2 are SQVTM and ANQGSEA. The CDR3 loop spans 14 amino acids. Trimming removed 4 bases from V and 4 bases from J; junction bases left unmatched: 6. The CDR3 loop reads CSVGEGQLNEKLFF. CDR3 nucleotides: TGCAGCGTTGGCGAGGGACAGCTTAATGAAAAACTGTTTTTT.

The chain's CDR3 is CASRLGQGSTDTQYF. The CDR3 DNA reads TGTGCCAGCAGATTAGGACAGGGAAGCACAGATACGCAGTATTTT. V usage is TRBV2 and J usage is TRBJ2-3; 8 bases are shared with TRBD1. The J segment lost 0 bases and the V segment lost 6 bases, leaving 5 bases of the junction unmatched. This CDR3 is built from 15 residues. Germline assignment: CDR1 SNHLY and CDR2 FYNNEI.

In the case of this clone: Germline is not matched at one junction end, which may reflect a read error. This specimen includes other DNA sequences encoding the same CDR3. The chain couples TRBV15 to TRBJ1-1, with a possible D match to TRBD1 (6 bases). The CDR3 is made up of 15 amino acids. CDR1 is LNHNV and CDR2 is YYDKDF in the germline V gene (reference sequence). The CDR3 is CATSRGRGGNTEAFF. CDR3 DNA: TGTGCCACCAGTAGAGGGCGAGGGGGAAACACTGAAGCTTTCTTT.

The chain combines TRBV7-7 with TRBJ2-1; a weak D match, TRBD1 (6 bases). This CDR3 has 17 residues. The V and J ends lost 2 bases and 4 bases respectively, with 18 bases between them. The V gene's germline CDR1 is SSHAT and CDR2 FNYEAQ (reference sequence). The CDR3 sequence: CASSLSEQGQPYNEQFF. CDR3 in DNA: TGTGCCAGCAGCTTATCCGAGCAGGGGCAGCCGTACAATGAGCAGTTCTTC.

The chain joins TRBV15 to TRBJ2-7; D gene ambiguous. Trimming took off 0 bases at V and 2 bases at J, with 8 bases between the two ends. The CDR3 contains 14 residues. The germline gives CDR1 LNHNV, CDR2 YYDKDF (reference sequence). This CDR3 reads CATSRDQVPYEQYF. In nucleotides, the CDR3 is TGTGCCACCAGCAGAGATCAGGTCCCCTACGAGCAGTACTTC.

The chain couples TRBV7-8 to TRBJ2-2; D may be TRBD2 (6 bases). This CDR3 spans 20 amino acids. Germline assignment: CDR1 SGHVS and CDR2 FQNEAQ. V was clipped by 1 base and J by 0 bases, with 21 bases between them. The CDR3: CASSLVGGGVLDTNTGELFF. The CDR3 bases are TGTGCCAGCAGCTTAGTGGGGGGAGGTGTCTTAGATACGAACACCGGGGAGCTGTTTTTT.